The 32 T cell receptor beta chains below come from one sample, sequenced in a study of blood T cell repertoires in COVID-19. Profiled with immunoSEQ multiplex PCR; TCRdb holds only in-frame clones, not every one. The data hold 150,000 to 190,000 clones, with 76% observed a single time. Sequencing used peripheral blood. Receptors were obtained from a woman of 80 years or more with acute or convalescent COVID-19.

This clone appeared many times. The chain couples TRBV6-2 or TRBV6-3 to TRBJ1-1; weak D call: TRBD1 (5 bases). CDR1 MNHEY and CDR2 SVGEGT come from the germline V gene. Deletions cut 6 bases from V and 1 base from J, with 15 bases between. The CDR3 is 15 residues long. The CDR3 bases are TGTGCCAGCAGGTACAGTATCCAGGGGAACACTGAAGCTTTCTTT. Its translation is CASRYSIQGNTEAFF.

The V call is TRBV9, the J call TRBJ2-1; 8 nucleotides match TRBD2. The CDR3 is 18 amino acids. The V gene's germline CDR1 is SGDLS and CDR2 YYNGEE. Trimming removed 0 bases from V and 5 bases from J; junction bases left unmatched: 13. As DNA, the CDR3 is TGTGCCAGCAGCGTAGAGTCGGGTAGCGGGAAAACTAACAATGAGCAGTTCTTC. Translation gives CASSVESGSGKTNNEQFF.

The chain carries TRBV5-1 and TRBJ1-6, with D perhaps matching TRBD1 (6 bases). CDR3 length: 14 amino acids. The V end lost 2 bases, the J end lost 7 bases, and 10 bases lay between the germline ends. CDR1 and CDR2 (germline): SGHRS, YFSETQ. The CDR3 reads CASSFQGKNSPLHF. The CDR3 bases are TGCGCCAGCAGCTTCCAGGGGAAAAATTCACCCCTCCACTTT. Filled out from reference TRBV5-1 and TRBJ1-6, the complete variable domain reads KAGVTQTPRYLIKTRGQQVTLSCSPISGHRSVSWYQQTPGQGLQFLFEYFSETQRNKGNFPGRFSGRQFSNSRSEMNVSTLELGDSALYLCASSFQGKNSPLHFGNGTRLTVT.

The rearrangement joins TRBV18 to TRBJ2-3, with 9 positions matching TRBD2. The CDR3 has 15 amino acids. Germline loops: CDR1 KGHSH, CDR2 LQKENI. After removal of 1 base from V and 4 bases from J, the junction contained 3 bases not matched to a gene. In DNA form, the CDR3 reads TGTGCCAGCTCACCACGGACTAGCGAGGCAGATACGCAGTATTTT. This sequence encodes CASSPRTSEADTQYF. The full variable domain, in which reference TRBV18 and TRBJ2-3 provide the parts outside the CDR3, is NAGVMQNPRHLVRRRGQEARLRCSPMKGHSHVYWYRQLPEEGLKFMVYLQKENIIDESGMPKERFSAEFPKEGPSILRIQQVVRGDSAAYFCASSPRTSEADTQYFGPGTRLTVL.

The rearrangement links TRBV4-2 to TRBJ1-5, with unresolved D. The germline V gene has CDR1 LGHNA and CDR2 YNFKEQ. The CDR3 extends over 14 amino acids. The V gene lost 1 base and the J gene lost 0 bases, with 4 bases spanning the gap. The CDR3 loop reads CASSQGYSNQPQHF. The DNA for the CDR3 is TGTGCCAGCAGCCAAGGTTATAGCAATCAGCCCCAGCATTTT.

This chain links TRBV15 with TRBJ2-5; maybe TRBD1 (6 bases). The germline gives CDR1 LNHNV, CDR2 YYDKDF (reference sequence). The length of the CDR3 is 13 residues. V shed 5 bases and J shed 4 bases, with 11 bases lying between them. CDR3 nucleotides: TGTGCCACCAGCTGGAAACAGGGAGAGACCCAGTACTTC. Residues: CATSWKQGETQYF.

The chain carries TRBV28 and TRBJ2-2; 9 bases align to TRBD2. CDR3 size: 16 residues. The V gene's germline CDR1 is MDHEN and CDR2 SYDVKM. After removal of 4 bases from V and 5 bases from J, the junction contained 8 bases not matched to a gene. CDR3 loop: CASSSSAGGGTGELFF. DNA for the CDR3: TGTGCCAGCAGTTCAAGCGCGGGAGGGGGTACCGGGGAGCTGTTTTTT.

This sequence joins TRBV6-5 and TRBJ1-4; 8 bases line up with TRBD1. Germline V gene sequence: CDR1 MNHEY, CDR2 SVGAGI. The CDR3 contains 15 residues. The junction had 6 bases not matched to a gene; V was cut back by 3 bases and J by 6 bases. Here the CDR3 DNA reads TGTGCCAGCAGTTATCGCGGACAGGGCTATGAAAAACTGTTTTTT. Its protein product is CASSYRGQGYEKLFF.

J is TRBJ2-5 and V is TRBV7-3; the match to TRBD1 covers 7 bases. Germline trimming cut 1 base from V and 2 bases from J; bases unmatched to any gene: 4. This CDR3 spans 15 amino acids. Germline assignment: CDR1 SGHTA and CDR2 FQGTGA. CDR3 sequence (DNA): TGTGCCAGCAGCTTAATGACAGGGTGGCAAGAGACCCAGTACTTC. This translates into CASSLMTGWQETQYF.

The rearrangement uses TRBV7-2 and TRBJ2-5; TRBD1 matches at 8 bases. Losses at the gene ends were 5 bases for V and 1 base for J; bases not matched to a gene: 3. CDR1 and CDR2 from the germline V gene are SGHTA and FQGNSA. CDR3 length: 14 amino acids. CDR3 sequence (DNA): TGTGCCAGCAGCGTTACAGGGGGCCAAGAGACCCAGTACTTC. Protein sequence: CASSVTGGQETQYF.

In its sample, this clone was seen many times. The chain recombines TRBV2 with TRBJ1-5; possible D gene TRBD1, 5 bases. This CDR3 comprises 15 residues. The V end lost 6 bases, the J end lost 0 bases, and 12 bases lay between the germline ends. In germline, CDR1 is SNHLY, CDR2 FYNNEI. CDR3 nucleotide sequence: TGTGCCAGCAGGACAGAGTCGAATAGCAATCAGCCCCAGCATTTT. Its translation: CASRTESNSNQPQHF.

V and J are TRBV30 and TRBJ1-1; 7 bases are a match to TRBD1. CDR3 length: 15 residues. After removal of 1 base from V and 6 bases from J, the junction contained 11 bases not matched to a gene. Germline V gives CDR1 GTSNPN, CDR2 SVGIG (reference sequence). The CDR3 spells CAWSGGRQGFAEAFF. CDR3 DNA sequence: TGTGCCTGGAGTGGCGGACGACAGGGTTTCGCTGAAGCTTTCTTT.

The chain carries TRBV18 and TRBJ2-7; the D gene is possibly TRBD2 (5 bases). V gave up 3 bases and J gave up 5 bases, with 17 bases separating them. Germline assignment: CDR1 KGHSH and CDR2 LQKENI. The CDR3 runs 15 residues. Here the CDR3 reads CASSPSSGSGDEQYF. The CDR3 nucleotides are TGTGCCAGCTCACCTTCTTCGGGGTCGGGCGACGAGCAGTACTTC.

The chain links TRBV4-3 to TRBJ2-7; 7 bases are shared with TRBD1. This CDR3 region has 16 residues. Germline V gene lookup returns CDR1 LGHNA and CDR2 YSLEER. Losses at the gene ends were 0 bases for V and 4 bases for J; bases not matched to a gene: 9. In DNA form, the CDR3 reads TGCGCCAGCAGCCAAGACAGGGGGTGGAACACTTACGAGCAGTACTTC. This codes for CASSQDRGWNTYEQYF.

This chain links TRBV23-1 with TRBJ1-5, with 10 bases fitting TRBD1. TRBV23-1 is sorted into the ORF group, with uncertain function. The CDR3 runs 20 residues. The V gene end was trimmed by 2 bases and the J gene end by 4 bases; junction bases not matched to a gene: 17. CDR3 in amino acids: CASSQISPFPGQGINQPQHF. CDR3 nucleotide sequence: TGCGCCAGCAGTCAAATAAGTCCGTTTCCGGGACAGGGGATAAATCAGCCCCAGCATTTT.

The genes are TRBV6-5 and TRBJ1-1; 8 nucleotides match TRBD1. The CDR3 is made up of 14 amino acids. Germline trimming cut 7 bases from V and 4 bases from J; bases unmatched to any gene: 8. The germline CDR1 and CDR2 sequences are MNHEY and SVGAGI. The CDR3 DNA reads as TGTGCCAGCACCCCCTGGACAGGGCTCACTGAAGCTTTCTTT. It codes for CASTPWTGLTEAFF.

The genes are TRBV27 and TRBJ2-1; 7 bases fit TRBD2. The V and J ends lost 7 bases and 3 bases, in that order; junction bases with no gene match: 9. The V gene's germline CDR1 is MNHEY and CDR2 SMNVEV (reference sequence). The CDR3 runs to 15 residues. CDR3 sequence reads: CASTPGTTFYNEQFF. DNA for the CDR3: TGTGCCAGCACCCCCGGGACTACCTTCTACAATGAGCAGTTCTTC.

This clone was seen just once. The chain recombines TRBV19 with TRBJ2-7, with D possibly TRBD1 on 6 matching bases. The CDR3 extends over 14 amino acids. Looked up from germline, CDR1 is LNHDA and CDR2 is SQIVND (reference sequence). V was clipped by 6 bases and J by 4 bases, with 16 bases between them. The CDR3 loop reads CASSEDSSSYEQYF. The CDR3 bases are TGTGCCAGTAGCGAGGACAGTTCGTCTTACGAGCAGTACTTC.

This chain links TRBV18 with TRBJ1-3; 8 nucleotides agree with TRBD1. After removal of 2 bases from V and 4 bases from J, the junction contained 4 bases not matched to a gene. CDR1 is KGHSH and CDR2 is LQKENI in the germline V gene. The CDR3 is made up of 15 amino acids. The CDR3 nucleotides read TGTGCCAGCTCACCAAGGACAGGGTTCGGAAACACCATATATTTT. Encoded protein: CASSPRTGFGNTIYF.

This sequence joins TRBV4-2 and TRBJ1-2, with D perhaps TRBD1 (5 bases). CDR1 is LGHNA, CDR2 YNFKEQ, per germline. V was cut by 1 base and J by 1 base, with 10 bases left in between. The CDR3 spans 15 residues. The CDR3 nucleotides read TGTGCCAGCAGCCAAGTAACAGGAAATAACTATGGCTACACCTTC. Translation gives CASSQVTGNNYGYTF.

The V and J genes are TRBV29-1 and TRBJ1-2; possibly TRBD1 for D (5 bases). Trimming pared 4 bases from V and 6 bases from J, leaving 12 bases between. This CDR3 has 12 amino acids. Germline V gene sequence: CDR1 SQVTM, CDR2 ANQGSEA. CDR3 in DNA: TGCAGCGTTGCCGACAGCGCCGATGGCTACACCTTC. Translated: CSVADSADGYTF. Looking up the rest from reference TRBV29-1 and TRBJ1-2 gives the full variable domain: SAVISQKPSRDICQRGTSLTIQCQVDSQVTMMFWYRQQPGQSLTLIATANQGSEATYESGFVIDKFPISRPNLTFSTLTVSNMSPEDSSIYLCSVADSADGYTFGSGTRLTVV.

The V call is TRBV5-5, the J call TRBJ2-1; 7 nucleotides match TRBD1. Germline V gene data show CDR1 as SGHKS and CDR2 as YYEKEE (reference sequence). The junction had 12 bases not matched to a gene; V was cut back by 2 bases and J by 7 bases. This CDR3 region has 16 residues. The DNA for the CDR3 is TGTGCCAGCAGCTTCGACCCGGCGACAGGGCGAAATGAGCAGTTCTTC. Translation gives CASSFDPATGRNEQFF.

This clone was seen only once. The gene calls are TRBV5-1 and TRBJ2-1; possibly TRBD2 for D (6 bases). Trimming removed 0 bases at V and 12 bases at J, with 25 bases between. The CDR3 is made up of 17 amino acids. The germline V gene encodes CDR1 SGHRS and CDR2 YFSETQ. CDR3 amino acids: CASSLAGTSGSLVVQFF. The CDR3, as DNA: TGCGCCAGCAGCTTGGCCGGTACAAGCGGGTCACTAGTTGTGCAGTTCTTC.

The chain joins TRBV3-1 (or the pseudogene TRBV3-2) to TRBJ1-3, with a weak D call TRBD1 (5 bases). V was pared by 0 bases and J by 3 bases, with 15 bases between. CDR1 is LGHDT, CDR2 YNNKEL, per germline (reference sequence). The CDR3 contains 17 residues. CDR3 DNA: TGTGCCAGCAGCCAAGACCGGGGGTCCGTGAGTGGAAACACCATATATTTT. Amino acid sequence: CASSQDRGSVSGNTIYF.

The gene calls are TRBV6-6 and TRBJ1-1; D gene unclear. The CDR3 has 14 amino acids. V lost 1 base to trimming and J lost 5 bases, with 11 bases between them. Germline V gene data show CDR1 as MNHNY and CDR2 as SVGAGI (reference sequence). In DNA form, the CDR3 reads TGTGCCAGCAGTTACTTTGATAAAACAACTGAAGCTTTCTTT. It yields the protein CASSYFDKTTEAFF.

This chain links TRBV5-3 with TRBJ2-5; 12 bases map to TRBD1. Being an ORF, TRBV5-3 has a function that is uncertain. CDR3 size: 19 residues. Trimming took 3 bases from V and 1 from J; bases not matched to a gene: 13. The CDR3, as DNA: TGTGCCAGAAGCTGGACCGGGACAGGGGGCGCAGGTGCCCAAGAGACCCAGTACTTC. Translated, it gives CARSWTGTGGAGAQETQYF.

The rearrangement uses TRBV13 and TRBJ2-2; 7 bases agree with TRBD2. Germline assignment: CDR1 PRHDT and CDR2 FYEKMQ (reference sequence). The CDR3 spans 14 residues. Trimming cost V 2 bases and J 6 bases; bases outside gene matches: 3. In nucleotides, the CDR3 is TGTGCCAGCAGCTTACAGGGAGGGGCCGGGGAGCTGTTTTTT. Its protein is CASSLQGGAGELFF.

Only one count was recorded for this clone. This chain connects TRBV5-1 to TRBJ2-7; no clear D gene. The CDR3 spans 14 residues. Germline V gene sequence: CDR1 SGHRS, CDR2 YFSETQ. V gave up 5 bases and J gave up 0 bases, with 12 bases separating them. CDR3 DNA sequence: TGCGCCAGCAGAACGATTTATAGCTCCTACGAGCAGTACTTC. This translates into CASRTIYSSYEQYF.

The rearrangement uses TRBV19 and TRBJ1-1; D ambiguous. In germline, CDR1 is LNHDA, CDR2 SQIVND (reference sequence). The V end was cut by 6 bases, the J end by 5 bases, with 16 bases between. This CDR3 is 14 amino acids long. CDR3 region: CASRLTETWTEAFF. The CDR3 coding sequence is TGTGCCAGTAGGCTAACAGAAACGTGGACTGAAGCTTTCTTT.

V is TRBV6-5 and J is TRBJ1-6; D is possibly TRBD1 (6 bases). This CDR3 contains 15 residues. V lost 5 bases, J lost 7 bases, and 15 bases lay in between. Per germline, CDR1 MNHEY and CDR2 SVGAGI. For the CDR3, the DNA is TGTGCCAGCAGTACTACGGGAGGGGGGAATTCACCCCTCCACTTT. It translates to CASSTTGGGNSPLHF.

This chain joins TRBV3-1 (or the pseudogene TRBV3-2) and TRBJ1-3; tentatively, D is TRBD1 (6 bases). Looked up from germline, CDR1 is LGHDT and CDR2 is YNNKEL (reference sequence). The CDR3 runs 15 residues. Trimming shortened V by 3 bases and J by 4 bases, and 13 bases separated the two germline ends. CDR3 amino acids: CASSQYRVAGNTIYF. CDR3 sequence (DNA): TGTGCCAGCAGCCAGTACAGGGTTGCGGGAAACACCATATATTTT.

The chain uses TRBV5-1 and TRBJ1-1; the D gene is possibly TRBD1 (6 bases). Germline loops: CDR1 SGHRS, CDR2 YFSETQ. This CDR3 has 13 residues. Deletions cut 0 bases from V and 8 bases from J, with 11 bases between. The CDR3 DNA reads as TGCGCCAGCAGCTTGGAGGGGGAAGGGGAAGCTTTCTTT. It specifies CASSLEGEGEAFF.